One sample yielded the 13 T cell receptor beta chains listed below, sequenced in a study of T cells in Graves' hyperthyroidism and ophthalmopathy. What was amplified from RNA transcripts were TCR beta CDR3 regions. An initial round of RT-PCR targeting the TCR CDR3 relied on the HTBI primer set. TCRdb re-derived calls from the multiplex PCR reads in MiXCR, one entry per CDR3 protein. The sample lists some 650,000 distinct CDR3 sequences; 15% to 20% were seen once. The sample consisted of blood. These receptors all come from a middle-aged woman with Graves' ophthalmopathy.

On this clonotype: The germline gene is not matched at one end of the junction; a read error may be the cause. This chain links TRBV5-1 with TRBJ2-3; possibly TRBD1 or TRBD2 for D (5 bases each). This CDR3 spans 14 amino acids. Per the germline V gene, CDR1 is SGHRS and CDR2 is YFSETQ. For the CDR3, the DNA is TGTGCCACCAAGCCGGGACCCGGCACAGATACGCAGTATTTT. Its translation is CATKPGPGTDTQYF.

This clonotype came up a few times. The chain carries TRBV7-8 and TRBJ2-1, with 14 bases that match TRBD2. Germline CDR1 reads SGHVS; CDR2 reads FQNEAQ. The CDR3 length is 15 residues. V lost 2 bases to trimming and J lost 12 bases; unmatched junction nucleotides: 6. The CDR3 is CASSLPTSGGAGQFF. CDR3 bases: TGTGCCAGCAGCTTACCGACTAGCGGGGGGGCCGGGCAGTTCTTC.

This clonotype was recorded a few times. The gene calls are TRBV5-1 and TRBJ1-1; D uncertain. Deletions cut 2 bases from V and 3 bases from J, with 5 bases between. Germline V lookup: CDR1 SGHRS, CDR2 YFSETQ. The CDR3 extends over 12 amino acids. In DNA form, the CDR3 reads TGCGCCAGCAGCTTTGCGGACACTGAAGCTTTCTTT. The encoded protein is CASSFADTEAFF.

Notes on this clonotype: This may stem from a read error, because a much larger clone lies one nucleotide away. The rearrangement links TRBV20-1 to TRBJ1-1, with D possibly being TRBD1 (6 bases). The CDR3 sequence is 13 residues long. Germline V gene sequence: CDR1 DFQATT, CDR2 SNEGSKA (reference sequence). Trimming took off 5 bases at V and 3 bases at J, with 13 bases between the two ends. As DNA, the CDR3 is TGCAGTGCTTCCGGGACAAGGGACACTGAAGCTTTCTTT. This sequence encodes CSASGTRDTEAFF.

The sample holds many counts of this clonotype. This rearrangement joins TRBV6-6 to TRBJ2-1; D is ambiguous. Germline assignment: CDR1 MNHNY and CDR2 SVGAGI (reference sequence). The V end was cut by 2 bases, the J end by 8 bases, with 10 bases between. The CDR3 extends over 13 amino acids. CDR3 sequence: CASSYLRVDEQFF. The CDR3 nucleotides read TGTGCCAGCAGTTACCTACGAGTCGATGAGCAGTTCTTC.

At least ten counts were recorded for this clonotype. The chain joins TRBV3-1 to TRBJ1-4; D ambiguous. CDR1 and CDR2 (germline): LGHDT, YNNKEL (reference sequence). This CDR3 region has 12 residues. Trimming pared 4 bases from V and 10 bases from J, leaving 10 bases between. The DNA of the CDR3 is TGTGCCAGCAGCCCAGGTAGCGGAAAACTGTTTTTT. Translation gives CASSPGSGKLFF.

The chain uses TRBV20-1 and TRBJ2-7; D call uncertain. Germline CDR1 DFQATT, CDR2 SNEGSKA (reference sequence). V dropped 0 bases and J dropped 5 bases, with 17 bases sitting between them. This CDR3 has 15 amino acids. The CDR3 spells CSARDARAGYHEQYF. CDR3 DNA sequence: TGCAGTGCTAGAGATGCCCGGGCTGGGTACCACGAGCAGTACTTC.

Concerning this clonotype itself: A read error is possible here, since a much larger clone lies one base away. The rearrangement links TRBV2 to TRBJ2-5; TRBD2 matches 10 bases. Germline lookup yields CDR1 SNHLY and CDR2 FYNNEI. The V gene end was trimmed by 7 bases and the J gene end by 5 bases; junction bases not matched to a gene: 16. The CDR3 covers 17 residues. CDR3 DNA: TGTGCCAGCAACTTAGGTCGTCTAGCGGGGGTGGGGGAGACCCAGTACTTC. The encoded protein is CASNLGRLAGVGETQYF.

V gene TRBV6-1 combines with J gene TRBJ2-3; no clear D. V lost 6 bases, J lost 2 bases, and 9 bases lay in between. There are 13 residues in the CDR3. Germline values: CDR1 MNHNS, CDR2 SASEGT. The chain's CDR3 is CASRPDFTDTQYF. Here the CDR3 DNA reads TGTGCCAGCAGGCCCGACTTCACAGATACGCAGTATTTT.

This chain connects TRBV12-3 or TRBV12-4 to TRBJ2-2; D gene unclear. V gave up 6 bases and J gave up 4 bases, with 9 bases separating them. The CDR3 is 13 amino acids. The DNA for the CDR3 is TGTGCCAGCAGACACCGGGCCACCGGGGAGCTGTTTTTT. This codes for CASRHRATGELFF.

The chain employs TRBV28 and TRBJ1-5; the match to TRBD1 covers 8 bases. CDR3 length: 17 residues. Germline assignment: CDR1 MDHEN and CDR2 SYDVKM. Trimming at V came to 7 bases and at J to 0 bases, leaving 11 bases not matched to a gene. CDR3 DNA sequence: TGTGCCAGCAAAACAGGGACAGGATTGTATAGCAATCAGCCCCAGCATTTT. The encoded protein is CASKTGTGLYSNQPQHF.

This clonotype has a single count. A much larger clone differs from this one at a single base, so this may be a read error. This rearrangement joins TRBV2 to TRBJ1-1, with TRBD1 as a possible D gene (5 bases). This CDR3 is built from 13 residues. The V end lost 7 bases, the J end lost 3 bases, and 12 bases lay between the germline ends. Germline V CDR1 and CDR2: SNHLY, FYNNEI. The CDR3 is CASTGEGYTEAFF. CDR3 sequence (DNA): TGTGCCAGCACTGGGGAGGGGTACACTGAAGCTTTCTTT.

This clonotype was picked up one time. The genes are TRBV19 and TRBJ2-1; perhaps D is TRBD1 or TRBD2 (5 bases each). V dropped 3 bases and J dropped 4 bases, with 16 bases sitting between them. Germline assignment: CDR1 LNHDA and CDR2 SQIVND (reference sequence). The CDR3 contains 16 residues. CDR3 amino acids: CASSILGQGPYNEQFF. Written as DNA, the CDR3 is TGTGCCAGTAGTATCCTGGGGCAGGGACCATACAATGAGCAGTTCTTC.